Below, 15 T cell receptor beta chains from the same sample are listed, as sequenced in a study of shared clonotypes between healthy human individuals. Only in-frame clones appear in the TCRdb table, and some are missing; sequencing was by immunoSEQ multiplex PCR. The sample lists 2 million to 2.5 million clones; roughly 93% were seen once. Sequenced input: naive CD4+ T cells from PBMCs. As for subset: CD45RA+ positively selected. Receptors originate from a man aged 18 to 30 in good health. Some clones in this sample may be carry-over from other donors' samples.

V is TRBV5-1 and J is TRBJ2-2; no clear D. The ends were cut back, 3 bases at V and 0 bases at J, with 9 bases in the middle. This CDR3 contains 15 residues. CDR1 and CDR2 (germline): SGHRS, YFSETQ. The CDR3 loop is CASSSAGPNTGELFF. CDR3 DNA sequence: TGCGCCAGCAGCTCTGCAGGCCCGAACACCGGGGAGCTGTTTTTT.

This chain joins TRBV5-1 and TRBJ2-7; TRBD1 is a possible D gene (6 bases). Germline CDR1 reads SGHRS; CDR2 reads YFSETQ. The V gene lost 0 bases and the J gene lost 3 bases, with 16 bases spanning the gap. The CDR3 totals 16 residues. In DNA form, the CDR3 reads TGCGCCAGCAGCTTGGCCTCAGGGGATATATTCTACGAGCAGTACTTC. It codes for CASSLASGDIFYEQYF.

This sequence joins TRBV5-6 and TRBJ2-1, with D possibly matching TRBD2 (6 bases). With 0 bases removed from V and 5 bases from J, the gap between germline ends came to 15 bases. Per germline, CDR1 SGHDT and CDR2 YYEEEE. The CDR3 has 16 residues. CDR3 region: CASSLVELAAHNEQFF. CDR3 coding DNA: TGTGCCAGCAGCTTGGTAGAACTAGCAGCCCACAATGAGCAGTTCTTC.

J is TRBJ2-7 and V is TRBV28; D is unresolved. The CDR3 totals 12 residues. Germline V gene lookup returns CDR1 MDHEN and CDR2 SYDVKM. Trimming took 5 bases from V and 4 from J, leaving 9 bases between them. In DNA, the CDR3 is TGTGCCAGCAGTGCTCGAATGTACGAGCAGTACTTC. Its protein is CASSARMYEQYF.

Worth noting for this clone: This CDR3 fails to terminate in the conserved phenylalanine or tryptophan, so it likely reflects a read error. The chain carries TRBV7-2 and TRBJ1-2, with no clear D. The CDR3 sequence is 18 residues long. Germline CDR1 SGHTA, CDR2 FQGNSA. V shed 5 bases and J shed 1 base, with 23 bases lying between them. The CDR3 loop reads CASSPRLPAAPFNYGYTL. Here the CDR3 DNA reads TGTGCCAGCAGCCCTAGGCTCCCGGCTGCGCCATTTAACTATGGCTACACCCTC.

This clone showed up just once. The rearrangement joins TRBV6-6 to TRBJ2-5; D not resolved. CDR1 MNHNY and CDR2 SVGAGI come from the germline V gene (reference sequence). The V end was cut by 8 bases, the J end by 1 base, with 8 bases between. The CDR3 has 12 residues. The CDR3 reads CASGFPQETQYF. CDR3 coding DNA: TGTGCCAGCGGATTCCCCCAAGAGACCCAGTACTTC.

The chain couples TRBV19 to TRBJ1-3; unclear D gene. Germline lookup yields CDR1 LNHDA and CDR2 SQIVND (reference sequence). CDR3 size: 14 residues. V dropped 4 bases and J dropped 7 bases, with 14 bases sitting between them. CDR3 residues: CASSNLRTGNTIYF. The DNA for the CDR3 is TGTGCCAGTAGTAACCTCCGTACGGGTAACACCATATATTTT.

This chain uses TRBV11-2 with TRBJ2-5; D not certain. The CDR3 totals 13 residues. The ends were cut back, 1 base at V and 6 bases at J, with 9 bases in the middle. The germline CDR1 and CDR2 sequences are SGHAT and FQNNGV. The CDR3 DNA is TGTGCCAGCAGCTTAGGTGGGTTGAAGACCCAGTACTTC. Amino acids: CASSLGGLKTQYF.

The chain links TRBV9 to TRBJ2-1; weak D call: TRBD2 (6 bases). Per germline, CDR1 SGDLS and CDR2 YYNGEE. Trimming shortened V by 0 bases and J by 0 bases, and 10 bases separated the two germline ends. This CDR3 contains 16 residues. The CDR3 DNA reads as TGTGCCAGCAGCGTAGGGGCGACTAGCTCCTACAATGAGCAGTTCTTC. This translates into CASSVGATSSYNEQFF.

This sequence joins TRBV15 and TRBJ2-5; 11 nucleotides line up with TRBD2. With 0 bases clipped from V and 5 bases from J, the junction kept 11 bases outside the gene matches. The germline V gene has CDR1 LNHNV and CDR2 YYDKDF (reference sequence). The CDR3 spans 18 residues. CDR3: CATSRDGVPSGRFETQYF. The CDR3, as DNA: TGTGCCACCAGCAGAGATGGGGTCCCTAGCGGGAGGTTTGAGACCCAGTACTTC.

This chain links TRBV27 with TRBJ2-3; 7 nucleotides match TRBD2. Germline CDR1 and CDR2: MNHEY and SMNVEV (reference sequence). The V and J ends lost 8 bases and 1 base, in that order; junction bases with no gene match: 6. The CDR3 runs 14 residues. The CDR3 sequence: CASGRALGTDTQYF. In nucleotides, the CDR3 is TGTGCCAGCGGGAGGGCCCTTGGCACAGATACGCAGTATTTT.

This chain uses TRBV29-1 with TRBJ2-2, with a weak D call TRBD1 (5 bases). V was shortened by 1 base and J by 5 bases, with 8 bases between the two germline ends. Germline V gene lookup returns CDR1 SQVTM and CDR2 ANQGSEA. The length of the CDR3 is 13 residues. The CDR3 nucleotides read TGCAGCGTTGAAGGGGGCAGAACCGGGGAGCTGTTTTTT. Its protein is CSVEGGRTGELFF.

With regard to this clone: Other DNA sequences in this specimen translate into the identical CDR3. This chain uses TRBV2 with TRBJ2-7; no reliable D call. Trimming shortened V by 6 bases and J by 2 bases, and 5 bases separated the two germline ends. The CDR3 runs to 11 residues. Germline loops: CDR1 SNHLY, CDR2 FYNNEI. CDR3 DNA sequence: TGTGCCAGCAGCCGGGCCTACGAGCAGTACTTC. This codes for CASSRAYEQYF.

The chain couples TRBV27 to TRBJ2-7, with D hard to call. This CDR3 has 15 residues. Looked up from germline, CDR1 is MNHEY and CDR2 is SMNVEV (reference sequence). V lost 6 bases to trimming and J lost 2 bases, with 17 bases between them. DNA for the CDR3: TGTGCCAGCAGCGCCTTTGGGCGTTCTCCCTACGAGCAGTACTTC. Translating gives CASSAFGRSPYEQYF.

V and J are TRBV5-8 and TRBJ2-3; TRBD1 agrees at 8 bases. Per germline, CDR1 SGHTS and CDR2 YDEGEE. J lost 1 base, V lost 0 bases, and 1 base had no gene match. The CDR3 extends over 15 amino acids. CDR3: CASSLAGGRTDTQYF. For the CDR3, the DNA is TGTGCCAGCAGCTTGGCAGGGGGCCGCACAGATACGCAGTATTTT. The entire variable domain, with the rest obtained from reference TRBV5-8 and TRBJ2-3, is as follows: EAGVTQSPTHLIKTRGQQATLRCSPISGHTSVYWYQQALGLGLQFLLWYDEGEERNRGNFPPRFSGRQFPNYSSELNVNALELEDSALYLCASSLAGGRTDTQYFGPGTRLTVL.